These 8 T cell receptor beta chains originate from one sample sequenced in a study of cytomegalovirus exposure and HLA in healthy donors. Amplification used 60 Vbeta primers and 13 Jbeta primers. Here immunoSEQ multiplex PCR was the method, and the copy in TCRdb shows in-frame clones only, minus some. The sample has 150,000 to 200,000 clones; around 77% are singletons. Sequencing input: PBMCs. The receptors originated from a female donor in good health and CMV-seronegative.

The chain combines TRBV7-6 with TRBJ1-1; maybe TRBD1 (5 bases). From germline, CDR1 is SGHVS and CDR2 FNYEAQ. V gave up 1 base and J gave up 4 bases, with 19 bases separating them. This CDR3 is built from 17 residues. CDR3 sequence reads: CASSLVRPGRVGTEAFF. For the CDR3, the DNA is TGTGCCAGCAGCTTAGTTAGGCCAGGGAGGGTAGGCACTGAAGCTTTCTTT.

The rearrangement joins TRBV19 to TRBJ1-4; 7 positions agree with TRBD1. With V trimmed by 1 base and J by 3 bases, 2 bases remained unmatched. The CDR3 runs 15 residues. The germline V gene has CDR1 LNHDA and CDR2 SQIVND (reference sequence). The chain's CDR3 is CASSIGDRSNEKLFF. The DNA of the CDR3 is TGTGCCAGTAGTATAGGGGACAGATCTAATGAAAAACTGTTTTTT.

The chain has TRBV19 and TRBJ2-7; TRBD1 aligns across 7 bases. V dropped 5 bases and J dropped 1; count of bases not matched to a gene: 5. CDR3 length: 14 amino acids. Germline-derived CDR1 and CDR2 are LNHDA and SQIVND (reference sequence). The CDR3 DNA sequence: TGTGCCAGTAGTTTCGGACAGGTTTCCTACGAGCAGTACTTC. Residues: CASSFGQVSYEQYF.

This clone showed up just once. The rearrangement links TRBV7-2 to TRBJ1-2, with D uncertain. The CDR3 runs 12 residues. Germline CDR1 reads SGHTA; CDR2 reads FQGNSA. V lost 4 bases and J 7 bases, leaving 10 bases between the germline ends. CDR3 region: CASSSRFPGYTF. DNA of the CDR3: TGTGCCAGCAGCTCCCGTTTCCCTGGCTACACCTTC.

The chain couples TRBV7-2 to TRBJ2-2; TRBD2 matches at 9 bases. Germline values: CDR1 SGHTA, CDR2 FQGNSA. Losses at the gene ends were 4 bases for V and 0 bases for J; bases not matched to a gene: 9. This CDR3 has 18 amino acids. CDR3 protein: CASSYSGLAVTNTGELFF. As DNA, the CDR3 is TGTGCCAGCAGCTACTCGGGACTAGCAGTCACGAACACCGGGGAGCTGTTTTTT.

The gene calls are TRBV7-3 and TRBJ2-3; D uncertain. Germline loops: CDR1 SGHTA, CDR2 FQGTGA. Trimming took off 1 base at V and 1 base at J, with 3 bases between the two ends. CDR3 length: 13 amino acids. The CDR3 bases are TGTGCCAGCAGCTTAAGCGGCACAGATACGCAGTATTTT. Translated, it gives CASSLSGTDTQYF. The full variable domain, in which reference TRBV7-3 and TRBJ2-3 provide the parts outside the CDR3, is GAGVSQTPSNKVTEKGKYVELRCDPISGHTALYWYRQSLGQGPEFLIYFQGTGAADDSGLPNDRFFAVRPEGSVSTLKIQRTERGDSAVYLCASSLSGTDTQYFGPGTRLTVL.

The chain is built from TRBV5-1 and TRBJ2-7, with TRBD1 matching 9 bases. The CDR3 is 14 amino acids. Germline V gene data show CDR1 as SGHRS and CDR2 as YFSETQ. V gave up 3 bases and J gave up 4 bases; unmatched junction bases: 5. The CDR3 reads CASSSGTGIYEQYF. CDR3 sequence (DNA): TGCGCCAGCAGCTCCGGGACAGGGATTTACGAGCAGTACTTC.

The rearrangement joins TRBV9 to TRBJ2-7; 9 bases map to TRBD1. The CDR3 spans 14 residues. Trimming took 2 bases from V and 5 from J; bases not matched to a gene: 5. CDR1 SGDLS and CDR2 YYNGEE come from the germline V gene. CDR3 region: CASSVTGGGHEQYF. The CDR3, as DNA: TGTGCCAGCAGCGTGACAGGGGGGGGGCACGAGCAGTACTTC.